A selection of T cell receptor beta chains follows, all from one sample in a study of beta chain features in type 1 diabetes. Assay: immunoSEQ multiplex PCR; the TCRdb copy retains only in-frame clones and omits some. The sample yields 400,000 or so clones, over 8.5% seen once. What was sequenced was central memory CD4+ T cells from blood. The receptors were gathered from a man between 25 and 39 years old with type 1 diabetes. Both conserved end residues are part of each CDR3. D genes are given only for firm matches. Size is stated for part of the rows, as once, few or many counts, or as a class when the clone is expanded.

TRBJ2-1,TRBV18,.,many,TGTGCCAGCTCAAACCCCACCTCCTACAATGAGCAGTTCTTC,CASSNPTSYNEQFF
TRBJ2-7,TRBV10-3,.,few,TGTGCCATCAGTGAGTCGGCAGGGATCTACGAGCAGTACTTC,CAISESAGIYEQYF
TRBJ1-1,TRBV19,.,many,TGTGCCAGTGGCCGGAGGGATGGGGCTTTCTTT,CASGRRDGAFF
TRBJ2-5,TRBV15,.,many,TGTGCCACCAGCAGATCCCAGAAGGAGACCCAGTACTTC,CATSRSQKETQYF
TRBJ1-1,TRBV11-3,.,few,TGTGCCAGCAGCACCCGGATGGGCGCTGAAGCTTTCTTT,CASSTRMGAEAFF
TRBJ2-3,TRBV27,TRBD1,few,TGTGCCAGCAGTCCCTCCGGGACAGGGACAGATACGCAGTATTTT,CASSPSGTGTDTQYF
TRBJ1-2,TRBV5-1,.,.,TGCGCCAGCAGCCATCAGGGGAAGGAGAGTAAGAGTGGCTACACCTTC,CASSHQGKESKSGYTF
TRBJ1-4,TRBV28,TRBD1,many,TGTGCCAGCAGTTTCTGGACAGGGGATCGGGAAAAACTGTTTTTT,CASSFWTGDREKLFF
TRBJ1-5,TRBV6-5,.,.,TGTGCCAGCAGGGAGCCTTGGCCCCAGCATTTT,CASREPWPQHF
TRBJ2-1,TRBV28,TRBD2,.,TGTGCCAGCAGTTTAGTCGGGACTAGCGGAAATAATGAGCAGTTCTTC,CASSLVGTSGNNEQFF
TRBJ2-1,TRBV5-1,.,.,TGCGCCAGCAGCCCCGACCCATACAATGAGCAGTTCTTC,CASSPDPYNEQFF
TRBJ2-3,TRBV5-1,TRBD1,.,TGCGCCAGCAGCTTGGGTATAGGTTTTAACGGACAGGAACGCACAGATACGCAGTATTTT,CASSLGIGFNGQERTDTQYF
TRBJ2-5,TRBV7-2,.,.,TGTGCCAGCAGCCCCCCCACGGGGAGGACGACCCAGTACTTC,CASSPPTGRTTQYF
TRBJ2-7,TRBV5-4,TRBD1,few,TGTGCCAGCAGCTCCAGGACAGGGGACAACGAGCAGTACTTC,CASSSRTGDNEQYF
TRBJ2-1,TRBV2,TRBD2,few,TGTGCCAGCAGTCTCCTTCTACTAGCGGAGAAAGGTGATGAGCAGTTCTTC,CASSLLLLAEKGDEQFF
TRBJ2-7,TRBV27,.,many,TGTGCCAGCAGTTTCAGCCAGACGGGATTCTACGAGCAGTACTTC,CASSFSQTGFYEQYF
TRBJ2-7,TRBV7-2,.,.,TGTGCCAGCAGCTTAGAGAGGCTAACCTACGAGCAGTACTTC,CASSLERLTYEQYF
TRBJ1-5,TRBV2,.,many,TGTGCCAGCATTTGGTCAGGGAGGGAGCCCCAGCATTTT,CASIWSGREPQHF
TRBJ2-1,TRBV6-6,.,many,TGTGCCAGCAGTTATTCCTCTACAGGGTACAATGAGCAGTTCTTC,CASSYSSTGYNEQFF
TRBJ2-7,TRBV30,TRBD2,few,TGTGCCTGGAGTGTAACGGCGGGAGCCTTTAGTGGGTACTTC,CAWSVTAGAFSGYF
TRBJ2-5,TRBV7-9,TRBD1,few,TGTGCCAGCAGCCCGAAGATAGGTGGGACAGGGGGCGAAGAGACCCAGTACTTC,CASSPKIGGTGGEETQYF
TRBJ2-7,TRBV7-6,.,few,TGTGCCAGCAGCCTCTTTCAGGGTTACCTAAGCTCCTACGAGCAGTACTTC,CASSLFQGYLSSYEQYF
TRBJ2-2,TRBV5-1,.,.,TGCGCCAGCAGCCCCCGTTTCGGCGGGACCGGGGAGCTGTTTTTT,CASSPRFGGTGELFF
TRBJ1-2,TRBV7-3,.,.,TGTGCCAGCAGCTTATTAGGGGCTGATGGCTACACCTTC,CASSLLGADGYTF
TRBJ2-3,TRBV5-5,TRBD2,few,TGTGCCAGCAGCTTGGGGGGCGCTAGCGGGGCAGATACGCAGTATTTT,CASSLGGASGADTQYF
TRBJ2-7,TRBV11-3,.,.,TGTGCCAGCAGGGCTGGTCTGGGTCGACGCTACGAGCAGTACTTC,CASRAGLGRRYEQYF
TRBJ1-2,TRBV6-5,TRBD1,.,TGTGCCAGCAGTAACCGGGACAGGAGTGGCTACACCTTC,CASSNRDRSGYTF
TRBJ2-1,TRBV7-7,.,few,TGTGCCAGCACCACGAGTCCGGACGCAGTATACAATGAGCAGTTCTTC,CASTTSPDAVYNEQFF
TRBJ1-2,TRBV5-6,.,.,TGTGCCAGCAGCGTTACCGGGACTGAGTATGGCTACACCTTC,CASSVTGTEYGYTF
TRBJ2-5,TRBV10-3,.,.,TGTGCCAGCAGTTCACCGGGACCGAAAACCCAGTACTTC,CASSSPGPKTQYF
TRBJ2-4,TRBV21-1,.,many,TGTGCCAGCCTAACCCCCATTCAGTACTTC,CASLTPIQYF
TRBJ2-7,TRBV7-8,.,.,TGTGCCAGCAGCTGGCCGGGGTTTTCGGAGCAGTACTTC,CASSWPGFSEQYF
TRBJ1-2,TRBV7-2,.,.,TGTGCCAGCAGCTTAGTGAGGTTGTTAGTTGGCTACACCTTC,CASSLVRLLVGYTF
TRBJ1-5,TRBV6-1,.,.,TGTGCCAGCAGGATTAATCAGCCCCAGCATTTT,CASRINQPQHF
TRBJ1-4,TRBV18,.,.,TGTGCCAGCTCACCACGAGGACCGCCTAATGAAAAACTGTTTTTT,CASSPRGPPNEKLFF
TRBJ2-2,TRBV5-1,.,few,TGCGCCAGCAGCTTGACGGAAACGAACACCGGGGAGCTGTTTTTT,CASSLTETNTGELFF
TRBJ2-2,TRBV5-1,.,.,TGCGCCAGCAGCCATGGACGCGGGAACACCGGGGAGCTGTTTTTT,CASSHGRGNTGELFF
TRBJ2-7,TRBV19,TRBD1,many,TGTGCCAGTAGGAAAAACGGACAGGGGGCTTCGGGCGAGCAGTACTTC,CASRKNGQGASGEQYF
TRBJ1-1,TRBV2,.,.,TGTGCCAGCCGGACATCTAGAGAAGCTTTCTTT,CASRTSREAFF
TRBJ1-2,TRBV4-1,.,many,TGCGCCAGCGGTTATCGGACAGAGAACTATGGCTACACCTTC,CASGYRTENYGYTF
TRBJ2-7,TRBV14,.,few,TGTGCCAGCAGCCAAGCCAACGAGCAGTACTTC,CASSQANEQYF
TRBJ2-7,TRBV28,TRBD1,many,TGTGCCAGCAGCCCCCGCCCCGGGACAGGTGGAGATGAGCAGTACTTC,CASSPRPGTGGDEQYF
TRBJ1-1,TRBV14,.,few,TGTGCCAGCAGCCAAGGACAGTGGGGCACTGAAGCTTTCTTT,CASSQGQWGTEAFF
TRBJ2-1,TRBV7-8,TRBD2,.,TGTGCCAGCAGCTCTACCGGGACTAGCGGGAGGGCCGACGAGCAGTTCTTC,CASSSTGTSGRADEQFF
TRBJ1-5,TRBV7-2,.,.,TGTGCCAGCAGCTTTTTGAATCAGCCCCAGCGTTTT,CASSFLNQPQRF
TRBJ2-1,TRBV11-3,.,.,TGTGCCAGCAGCTTAGATGGGGAATATCGAGTTGAGCAGTTCTTC,CASSLDGEYRVEQFF
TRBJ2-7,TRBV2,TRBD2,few,TGTGCCAGCAGTGAAGCGGAGATAGCGGGCCCCTACGAGCAGTACTTC,CASSEAEIAGPYEQYF
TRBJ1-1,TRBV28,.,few,TGTGCCAGCATTACGGGAGTCCTGGGCACTGAAGCTTTCTTT,CASITGVLGTEAFF
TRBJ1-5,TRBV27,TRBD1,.,TGTGCCAGCAGGAGGACAGGGGGCGATCAGCCCCAGCATTTT,CASRRTGGDQPQHF
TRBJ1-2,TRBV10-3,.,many,TGTGCCATCAGTGAGTCGAATAAGCTGTATGGCTACACCTTC,CAISESNKLYGYTF
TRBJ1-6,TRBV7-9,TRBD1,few,TGTGCCAGCAGCTTCAGGACAGGGGGCTCACCCCTCCACTTT,CASSFRTGGSPLHF